This TCR beta chain was identified in a study of Ad26.COV2.S vaccination and SARS-CoV-2 variants. About the study: The donor belonged to the COV1001 Ad26.COV2.S trial arm.

The CDR3 is 14 residues long. Produced via immunoSEQ multiplex PCR; TCRdb's table is partial and in-frame only. The data contain about 410,000 clones, about nine tenths of them seen just once; the ten biggest clones take up roughly 3.2%. Treatment of the sample: about 20 received Ad26.COV2.S at low or high dose, single or two shots; 5 received placebo; per-sample allocation not given. Day 63 after the first vaccine or placebo injection was the time point for sampling. The sample here was peripheral blood, taken in a trial of Ad26.COV2.S vaccine versus placebo. This receptor was identified in a person aged 18-60 years who received the Ad26.COV2.S COVID-19 vaccine or a placebo. The chain links TRBV21-1 to TRBJ2-7; the tabulated D call, TRBD1, remains unverified against the DNA. TRBV21-1 is a known pseudogene. CDR3 sequence (DNA): TGTGCCAGCGGATACAGGGGAAGCTCCTACGAGCAGTACTTC. This translates into CASGYRGSSYEQYF.